The present TCR beta chain was sequenced within a study of spatial heterogeneity in lung cancer. In the study overall: Consistently, beta-chain sequences turned up in larger numbers than alpha-chain sequences did.

This clonotype was observed many times. What it binds is not known. The study, taken as a whole, reports: In tumors, expanded intratumoral alpha and beta TCR counts tracked mutation counts. Counts of ubiquitous and regional expanded TCRs tracked ubiquitous and regional nonsynonymous mutations, respectively.

A single record per CDR3 protein comes from TCRdb applying MiXCR to the 5' RACE reads. The sample has 20,000 to 25,000 distinct CDR3 sequences; approximately 6.5% are singletons. Germline CDR1 DFQATT, CDR2 SNEGSKA (reference sequence). Germline trimming cut 4 bases from V and 5 bases from J; bases unmatched to any gene: 12. The CDR3 is made up of 15 amino acids. The time point here: sample taken at primary tumor resection. Samples were obtained from some 72 donors, all untreated early-stage non-small cell lung cancer patients. Extraction of whole RNA from tumor, nontumor lung or frozen PBMC preceded unsorted sequencing.

This TCR derives from a male donor with early-stage non-small cell lung cancer. The chain joins TRBV20-1 to TRBJ1-1; 8 bases align to TRBD1. This specimen was lung tumor tissue, taken at surgery. This CDR3 is CSAMSPSGGWTEAFF. In nucleotides, the CDR3 is TGCAGTGCTATGAGCCCCTCAGGGGGCTGGACTGAAGCTTTCTTT.